Each of the 18 T cell receptor beta chains below was sequenced from the same sample in a study of metastatic and nonmetastatic thyroid tumors. With MiXCR, TCRdb reprocessed the PCR reads. The sample has 70,000 or so clones; 13% to 15% are singletons. Thyroid surgery was performed in patients who had received no treatment beforehand. Sequences were obtained from blood. The receptors were gathered from a male donor with papillary thyroid cancer or a benign thyroid nodule (not recorded which). Some clones in this sample may be carry-over from other donors' samples.

This clone was seen at least ten times. The chain uses TRBV7-8 and TRBJ1-4; 8 nucleotides line up with TRBD1. Unmatched junction bases numbered 6, after V lost 5 bases and J lost 7 bases. The CDR3 is made up of 14 amino acids. Germline V gene data show CDR1 as SGHVS and CDR2 as FQNEAQ. This CDR3 reads CASSPGDRSEKLFF. The CDR3, as DNA: TGTGCCAGCAGCCCTGGGGACAGGTCTGAAAAACTGTTTTTT.

This clone was picked up many times. The rearrangement joins TRBV7-9 to TRBJ1-4; TRBD1 is a possible D gene (5 bases). Trimming cost V 7 bases and J 2 bases, with 14 bases left between them. This CDR3 region has 15 residues. CDR1 SEHNR and CDR2 FQNEAQ come from the germline V gene (reference sequence). The CDR3 reads CASTERKGTNEKLFF. In DNA, the CDR3 is TGTGCCAGCACCGAACGCAAGGGGACTAATGAAAAACTGTTTTTT.

This clone was seen at least ten times. The gene calls are TRBV10-3 and TRBJ1-4, with TRBD1 matching over 9 bases. Germline V gene data show CDR1 as ENHRY and CDR2 as SYGVKD. This CDR3 spans 12 amino acids. Trimming cost V 8 bases and J 5 bases; bases outside gene matches: 0. This chain's CDR3 is CAIGTGNEKLFF. In DNA form, the CDR3 reads TGTGCCATCGGGACAGGGAATGAAAAACTGTTTTTT.

This clone was seen many times. CDR3 amino acids: CASSLSEGDTGGKRGYTF. CDR3 nucleotides: TGTGCCAGCTCACTCTCAGAGGGAGATACAGGCGGGAAGCGGGGCTACACCTTC. The chain has TRBV18 and TRBJ1-2, with D perhaps TRBD1 (5 bases). CDR1 and CDR2 from the germline V gene are KGHSH and LQKENI. The V and J ends lost 4 bases and 8 bases respectively, with 29 bases between them. This CDR3 contains 18 residues.

This clone was counted at least ten times. This chain links TRBV19 with TRBJ2-7, with D unclear. The CDR3 is made up of 13 amino acids. Trimming removed 2 bases from V and 4 bases from J, with 9 bases in between. The germline V gene has CDR1 LNHDA and CDR2 SQIVND (reference sequence). The DNA for the CDR3 is TGTGCCAGTAGTATACAGCAAGGATACGAGCAGTACTTC. Translating it yields CASSIQQGYEQYF.

This clone was counted at least ten times. The rearrangement joins TRBV20-1 to TRBJ2-7; D gene ambiguous. The CDR3 totals 12 residues. Germline V gene data show CDR1 as DFQATT and CDR2 as SNEGSKA (reference sequence). Trimming took 4 bases from V and 2 from J, leaving 9 bases between them. In DNA, the CDR3 is TGCAGTGCTAAGTGGGCGACCTACGAGCAGTACTTC. This encodes CSAKWATYEQYF.

In this sample, this clone turned up many times. The chain is built from TRBV12-3 or TRBV12-4 and TRBJ1-2; unclear D gene. This CDR3 is built from 14 residues. The V end was cut by 8 bases, the J end by 8 bases, with 21 bases between. The CDR3: CASLRWVSHGGYTF. DNA of the CDR3: TGTGCCAGCCTGCGATGGGTTTCGCATGGGGGCTACACCTTC.

This clone was counted ten times or more. The V and J genes are TRBV24-1 and TRBJ1-2, with D possibly matching TRBD1 (6 bases). The CDR3 runs to 13 residues. Germline CDR1 reads KGHDR; CDR2 reads SFDVKD. Trimming took 1 base from V and 6 from J, leaving 8 bases between them. CDR3 protein: CATSDFSGDGYTF. The DNA for the CDR3 is TGTGCCACCAGTGATTTTTCAGGGGATGGCTACACCTTC.

About this clone itself: A read error may account for a junction end that differs from germline. The chain is built from TRBV12-3 or TRBV12-4 and TRBJ2-7, with D uncertain. CDR3 length: 13 amino acids. In DNA, the CDR3 is TGTGCCAGTAGTTGTCGAGGCTCCTACGAGCAGTACTTC. Amino acids: CASSCRGSYEQYF.

About this clone: A read error is possible here, since a much larger clone lies one base away. This same CDR3 is encoded by further DNA sequences in the sample. The gene calls are TRBV15 and TRBJ1-4; D not resolved. This CDR3 has 12 amino acids. Germline V gene sequence: CDR1 LNHNV, CDR2 YYDKDF (reference sequence). DNA for the CDR3: TGTGCCACCAGCAGAGTTAGTGAAAAACTTTTTTTT. Its protein is CATSRVSEKLFF.

This clone occurred a few times. Since a much larger clone is just one base distant, this may be a read error. The sample has other DNA sequences that encode this CDR3 too. V is TRBV6-2 or TRBV6-3 and J is TRBJ1-1; no definite D call. Germline V gives CDR1 MNHEY, CDR2 SVGEGT. The CDR3 consists of 14 residues. CDR3 sequence (DNA): TGTGCCAGCAGTTACTCAAGGGTCGACACTGAGGCTTTCTTT. This translates into CASSYSRVDTEAFF.

This clone was counted between two and nine times. This sequence may be a read error, since a much larger clone differs from it by one base. CDR3 nucleotide sequence: TGTGCCAGCAGTGACGGATTGGCAGGTGTAGATACGCAGTATTTT. This encodes CASSDGLAGVDTQYF. The chain couples TRBV6-4 to TRBJ2-3; D gene uncertain. Germline loops: CDR1 MRHNA, CDR2 SNTAGT. V lost 2 bases, J lost 5 bases, and 14 bases lay in between. This CDR3 region has 15 residues.

In this sample, this clone turned up many times. This rearrangement joins TRBV19 to TRBJ2-7, with TRBD2 matching 7 bases. This CDR3 contains 15 residues. The trim removed 3 bases at V and 2 bases at J, leaving 7 bases unmatched. Germline V gene lookup returns CDR1 LNHDA and CDR2 SQIVND (reference sequence). The CDR3 protein is CASSMVYREAYEQYF. CDR3 DNA: TGTGCCAGTAGTATGGTCTATCGGGAGGCCTACGAGCAGTACTTC.

This clone was recorded at least ten times. The rearrangement links TRBV3-1 to TRBJ1-6, with a possible D match to TRBD1 (6 bases). V lost 0 bases, J lost 4 bases, and 10 bases lay in between. The V gene's germline CDR1 is LGHDT and CDR2 YNNKEL (reference sequence). The CDR3 is made up of 16 amino acids. For the CDR3, the DNA is TGTGCCAGCAGCCAAGATGCCGGACAGTATAATTCACCCCTCCACTTT. Its protein product is CASSQDAGQYNSPLHF.

With respect to this clone: Other DNA sequences of this sample code for an identical CDR3. The chain links TRBV20-1 to TRBJ2-7; possibly TRBD1 or TRBD2 for D (5 bases each). Germline lookup yields CDR1 DFQATT and CDR2 SNEGSKA (reference sequence). V lost 5 bases, J lost 1 base, and 12 bases lay in between. The CDR3 runs to 13 residues. The CDR3 region has the DNA TGCAGTGCTTACTCGGGGCTTTCCTACGAGCAGTACTTC. Translation: CSAYSGLSYEQYF.

This clone occurred a few times. The chain uses TRBV28 and TRBJ1-2, with a tentative D call TRBD1 (6 bases). V was cut by 1 base and J by 1 base, with 10 bases left in between. This CDR3 has 15 amino acids. Germline CDR1 MDHEN, CDR2 SYDVKM. The CDR3: CASSLSLGGNYGYTF. CDR3 in DNA: TGTGCCAGCAGTTTATCTTTAGGGGGTAACTATGGCTACACCTTC.

This clone was counted at least ten times. The chain is built from TRBV13 and TRBJ2-7; no clear D. CDR1 and CDR2 (germline): PRHDT, FYEKMQ (reference sequence). The CDR3 consists of 13 residues. Between the trimmed V and J ends, which lost 5 bases and 2 bases, there was a span of 10 bases. The CDR3 nucleotides are TGTGCCAGCAGCCAAAACATAACCTACGAGCAGTACTTC. Protein sequence: CASSQNITYEQYF.

In its sample, this clone is medium-sized. The rearrangement joins TRBV6-4 to TRBJ1-6; D is unclear. The germline V gene encodes CDR1 MRHNA and CDR2 SNTAGT. The CDR3 spans 13 residues. Trimming stripped 3 bases from V and 8 bases from J, with 8 bases between. Written as DNA, the CDR3 is TGTGCCAGCAGTGAAGTGAGGGATTCACCCCTCCACTTT. Translating gives CASSEVRDSPLHF.